This T cell receptor beta chain was identified during a study of blood T cell repertoires in COVID-19. Looking at the study overall: Samples taken during acute and convalescent COVID-19 were collected in the United States, Italy and Spain.

The data were produced by immunoSEQ multiplex PCR, yet TCRdb's version contains in-frame clones alone and is incomplete. The sample records roughly 300,000 clones, roughly 90% being singletons. The CDR3 is 13 residues long. CDR1 and CDR2 (germline): MGHDK, SYGVNS. The ends were cut back, 5 bases at V and 2 bases at J, with 9 bases in the middle. Seattle-derived patients entered the study during active infection and were followed longitudinally. The rearrangement joins TRBV25-1 to TRBJ1-2; D is uncertain. This TCR came from a woman aged 25 to 45 with COVID-19, enrolled during active disease. Specimen: peripheral blood. In DNA form, the CDR3 reads TGTGCCAGCAGTTCAACCGGGAACTATGGCTACACCTTC. This sequence encodes CASSSTGNYGYTF.